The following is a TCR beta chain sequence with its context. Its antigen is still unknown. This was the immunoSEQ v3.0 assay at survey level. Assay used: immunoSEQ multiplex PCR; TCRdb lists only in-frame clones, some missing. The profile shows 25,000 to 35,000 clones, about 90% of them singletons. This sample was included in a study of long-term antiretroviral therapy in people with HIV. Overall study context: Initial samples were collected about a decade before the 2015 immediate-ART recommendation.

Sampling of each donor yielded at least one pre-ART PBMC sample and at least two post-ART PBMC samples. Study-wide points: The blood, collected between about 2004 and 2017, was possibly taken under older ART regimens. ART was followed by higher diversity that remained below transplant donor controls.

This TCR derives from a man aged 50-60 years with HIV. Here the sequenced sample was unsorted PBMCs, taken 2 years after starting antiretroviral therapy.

The CDR3: CASSLYRGWEQYF. Here the CDR3 DNA reads TGTGCCAGCAGTCTTTACAGGGGGTGGGAGCAGTACTTC. The chain has TRBV27 and TRBJ2-7; 8 bases line up with TRBD1. CDR1 is MNHEY and CDR2 is SMNVEV in the germline V gene (reference sequence). V was clipped by 5 bases and J by 7 bases; unmatched bases: 7. The CDR3 totals 13 residues.